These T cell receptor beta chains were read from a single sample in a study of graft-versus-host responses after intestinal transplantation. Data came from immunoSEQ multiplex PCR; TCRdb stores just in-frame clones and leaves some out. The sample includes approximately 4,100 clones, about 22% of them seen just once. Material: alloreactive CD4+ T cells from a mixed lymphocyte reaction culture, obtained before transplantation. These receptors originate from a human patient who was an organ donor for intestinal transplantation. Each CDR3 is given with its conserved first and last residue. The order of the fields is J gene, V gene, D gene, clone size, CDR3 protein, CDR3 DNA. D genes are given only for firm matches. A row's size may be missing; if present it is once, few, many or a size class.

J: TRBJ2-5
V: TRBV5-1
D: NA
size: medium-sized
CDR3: CASSLTGGEATQYF
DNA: TGCGCCAGCAGCCTAACGGGGGGCGAGGCGACCCAGTACTTC

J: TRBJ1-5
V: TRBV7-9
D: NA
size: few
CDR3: CASSLGTGYHQPQHF
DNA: TGTGCCAGCAGCTTAGGTACCGGGTACCATCAGCCCCAGCATTTT

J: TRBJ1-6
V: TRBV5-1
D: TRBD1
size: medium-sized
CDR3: CASSLAGQRNSPLHF
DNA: TGCGCCAGCAGCTTGGCGGGACAGCGGAATTCACCCCTCCACTTT

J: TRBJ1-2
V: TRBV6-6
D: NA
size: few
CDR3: CASSYVKNYGYTF
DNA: TGTGCCAGCAGTTACGTCAAAAACTATGGCTACACCTTC

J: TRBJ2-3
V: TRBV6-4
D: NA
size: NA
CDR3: CASSDSSGGADTQYF
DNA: TGTGCCAGCAGTGACTCGAGCGGAGGGGCAGATACGCAGTATTTT

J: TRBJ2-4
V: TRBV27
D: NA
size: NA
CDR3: CASSEAGKQGRGPFLAKNIQYF
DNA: TGTGCCAGCAGTGAGGCGGGAAAACAAGGGCGGGGCCCCTTTCTGGCCAAAAACATTCAGTACTTC

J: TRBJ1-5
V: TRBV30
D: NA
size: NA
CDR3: CAWSVRRTNQPQHF
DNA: TGTGCCTGGAGTGTAAGGAGGACCAATCAGCCCCAGCATTTT

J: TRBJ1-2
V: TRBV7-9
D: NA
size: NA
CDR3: CASSQNRAYGYTF
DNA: TGTGCCAGCAGCCAGAACAGGGCCTATGGCTACACCTTC

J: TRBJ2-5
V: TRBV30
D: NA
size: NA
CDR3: CAWSETGRSGETQYF
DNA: TGTGCCTGGAGTGAAACAGGGCGGTCCGGAGAGACCCAGTACTTC

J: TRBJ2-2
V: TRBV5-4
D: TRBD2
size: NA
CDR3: CASSVRLAANTGELFF
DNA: TGTGCCAGCAGCGTCCGACTAGCGGCGAACACCGGGGAGCTGTTTTTT